This T cell receptor beta chain appears in the sequencing data of a study of T cells after yellow fever vaccination. With regard to this clonotype: Antigen: not known.

The germline CDR1 and CDR2 sequences are SQVTM and ANQGSEA. V was shortened by 2 bases and J by 4 bases, with 14 bases between the two germline ends. This CDR3 spans 14 amino acids. Study-level findings and limits: Repertoires sorted by FACS could include abundant clonotypes that are contaminants from the bulk population. Overall, a small share of clonotypes was seen in both CD4 and CD8 compartments. Re-detected after boosting: most primary clones, 96% of CD4 and under 90% of CD8.

Production of TCR cDNA was by 5'RACE template switching, which also added a universal primer site and UMIs. TCRdb redid the calling of the 5' RACE reads with MiXCR, one entry per CDR3 protein. The data show 340,000 or so distinct CDR3 sequences, around 13% seen once. The sequence derives from a man younger than 35 who received the YFV17D yellow fever vaccine. The material sequenced was CD4+ T cells sorted from PBMCs, taken 15 days after the yellow fever booster vaccination. The rearrangement uses TRBV29-1 and TRBJ1-1, with D possibly TRBD1 on 6 matching bases. CDR3 protein: CSVELVQGGTEAFF. The DNA of the CDR3 is TGCAGCGTTGAATTGGTACAGGGAGGCACTGAAGCTTTCTTT.